This is a list of T cell receptor beta chains from one sample in a study of T-cell reconstitution after alpha-beta-depleted transplantation in children. TCRdb re-called the PCR reads through MiXCR, storing one row per CDR3 protein. The sample carries about 300,000 distinct CDR3 sequences, over 9.5% recorded once. The material sequenced was PBMCs, taken before TCRalphabeta/CD19-depleted stem cell transplant. Every receptor here comes from a boy in the first two years of life with acute myeloid leukemia, due to receive a stem cell transplant. Each CDR3 is given with its conserved first and last residue. A D gene is named only where the DNA matches it firmly. The size field is filled for only some rows; it gives once, few, many or a size class.

13	TRBV12-3/TRBV12-4	-	TRBJ1-1	many	CASSLALGTEAFF	TGTGCCAGCAGTTTAGCGCTGGGGACTGAAGCTTTCTTT
15	TRBV18	-	TRBJ2-1	many	CASSPHGRAYNEQFF	TGTGCCAGCTCACCCCACGGACGGGCCTACAATGAGCAGTTCTTC
15	TRBV5-1	-	TRBJ2-1	many	CASSLAGTEYNEQFF	TGCGCCAGCAGCTTGGCCGGGACGGAATACAATGAGCAGTTCTTC
16	TRBV12-3/TRBV12-4	TRBD2	TRBJ2-5	many	CASSPLGRGGKETQYF	TGTGCCAGCAGTCCTCTAGGGAGGGGAGGGAAAGAGACCCAGTACTTC
19	TRBV25-1	TRBD1	TRBJ1-2	-	CASSEYILTPGTGIGGYTF	TGTGCCAGCAGTGAATATATCTTAACCCCCGGGACAGGAATAGGTGGCTACACCTTC
14	TRBV29-1	TRBD2	TRBJ2-3	-	CSVLSGGAPDTQYF	TGCAGCGTGCTTAGCGGGGGGGCCCCAGATACGCAGTATTTT
18	TRBV4-3	TRBD2	TRBJ2-1	many	CASSQDGAGGRTYNEQFF	TGCGCCAGCAGCCAAGATGGAGCGGGAGGGCGAACCTACAATGAGCAGTTCTTC
13	TRBV12-3/TRBV12-4	-	TRBJ2-5	-	CASSRTHQETQYF	TGTGCCAGCAGTCGGACACACCAAGAGACCCAGTACTTC
14	TRBV10-3	-	TRBJ2-7	-	CAISEKTAAYEQYF	TGTGCCATCAGTGAGAAAACAGCCGCCTACGAGCAGTACTTC
15	TRBV9	TRBD2	TRBJ2-2	few	CASSPRTSPTGELFF	TGTGCCAGCAGCCCCCGGACTAGCCCGACCGGGGAGCTGTTTTTT